These 21 T cell receptor beta chains originate from one sample sequenced in a study of graft-versus-host responses after intestinal transplantation. Assay: immunoSEQ multiplex PCR; the TCRdb copy retains only in-frame clones and omits some. This table holds over 100,000 clones, approximately 94% found once. Antigens for these TCRs are unknown. The sample was unstimulated CD4+ T cells sorted from spleen or lymph node cells, taken before transplant. The receptors shown here come from a human donor who was the organ donor for an intestinal transplant.

This sequence joins TRBV5-1 and TRBJ2-1; 8 bases fit TRBD1. CDR1 SGHRS and CDR2 YFSETQ come from the germline V gene. V dropped 4 bases and J dropped 5; count of bases not matched to a gene: 5. The CDR3 has 14 amino acids. CDR3 sequence reads: CASSPDRVDNEQFF. The CDR3 DNA sequence: TGCGCCAGCAGCCCGGACAGGGTTGACAATGAGCAGTTCTTC. The full variable domain, with the rest looked up from reference TRBV5-1 and TRBJ2-1, is KAGVTQTPRYLIKTRGQQVTLSCSPISGHRSVSWYQQTPGQGLQFLFEYFSETQRNKGNFPGRFSGRQFSNSRSEMNVSTLELGDSALYLCASSPDRVDNEQFFGPGTRLTVL.

The rearrangement links TRBV7-9 to TRBJ1-2; D not certain. CDR3 length: 12 amino acids. Trimming removed 5 bases from V and 12 bases from J, with 16 bases in between. The V gene's germline CDR1 is SEHNR and CDR2 FQNEAQ (reference sequence). The CDR3 coding sequence is TGTGCCAGCAGCCGAACCCCCGCGGAAAACACCTTC. Encoded protein: CASSRTPAENTF.

The rearrangement links TRBV30 to TRBJ2-1; D unresolved. V was clipped by 1 base and J by 4 bases, with 14 bases between them. Germline V gives CDR1 GTSNPN, CDR2 SVGIG (reference sequence). The CDR3 totals 15 residues. CDR3 amino acids: CAWSASYRSYNEQFF. The DNA of the CDR3 is TGTGCCTGGAGTGCCTCCTATCGGTCATACAATGAGCAGTTCTTC. Combining the CDR3 with reference TRBV30 and TRBJ2-1 gives the whole variable domain SQTIHQWPATLVQPVGSPLSLECTVEGTSNPNLYWYRQAAGRGLQLLFYSVGIGQISSEVPQNLSASRPQDRQFILSSKKLLLSDSGFYLCAWSASYRSYNEQFFGPGTRLTVL.

The chain carries TRBV19 and TRBJ1-5; D possibly corresponds to TRBD1 (5 bases). The CDR3 covers 17 residues. V lost 2 bases and J 1 base, leaving 15 bases between the germline ends. The germline CDR1 and CDR2 sequences are LNHDA and SQIVND (reference sequence). CDR3 residues: CASSIWAGEGSNQPQHF. CDR3 sequence (DNA): TGTGCCAGTAGTATATGGGCAGGTGAGGGGAGCAATCAGCCCCAGCATTTT.

The count of this clone is one. J is TRBJ2-1 and V is TRBV29-1; a weak D match, TRBD2 (5 bases). The germline V gene has CDR1 SQVTM and CDR2 ANQGSEA. Deletions cut 6 bases from V and 6 bases from J, with 15 bases between. CDR3 length: 13 amino acids. The CDR3 nucleotides are TGCAGCGTAGGACTCTCCCCGGGCAATGAGCAGTTCTTC. Translated: CSVGLSPGNEQFF.

The rearrangement uses TRBV6-5 and TRBJ2-1; D uncertain. The CDR3 runs to 13 residues. Germline CDR1 and CDR2: MNHEY and SVGAGI. The V end was cut by 5 bases, the J end by 7 bases, with 12 bases between. The CDR3 loop reads CASSPFGWNEQFF. The DNA for the CDR3 is TGTGCCAGCAGTCCTTTTGGGTGGAATGAGCAGTTCTTC.

The chain couples TRBV14 to TRBJ2-1; TRBD2 aligns across 10 bases. Trimming at V came to 1 base and at J to 5 bases, leaving 2 bases not matched to a gene. The germline V gene encodes CDR1 SGHDN and CDR2 FVKESK. The CDR3 contains 15 residues. This chain's CDR3 is CASSQALAGDNEQFF. The CDR3 DNA sequence: TGTGCCAGCAGCCAAGCTCTAGCGGGAGACAATGAGCAGTTCTTC.

V usage is TRBV30 and J usage is TRBJ2-5, with a possible D match to TRBD1 (6 bases). Germline values: CDR1 GTSNPN, CDR2 SVGIG (reference sequence). V dropped 2 bases and J dropped 0 bases, with 7 bases sitting between them. The CDR3 consists of 13 residues. The CDR3 nucleotides read TGTGCCTGGAGTACAGGGTACCAAGAGACCCAGTACTTC. Translation gives CAWSTGYQETQYF.

This CDR3 is CAIAAGFSGNTIYF. The DNA of the CDR3 is TGTGCCATCGCGGCAGGATTCTCTGGAAACACCATATATTTT. This chain connects TRBV10-3 to TRBJ1-3, with no clear D. V was clipped by 8 bases and J by 0 bases, with 11 bases between them. This CDR3 has 14 amino acids. Germline values: CDR1 ENHRY, CDR2 SYGVKD.

The gene calls are TRBV6-5 and TRBJ2-3, with 7 nucleotides matching TRBD1. V shed 3 bases, J shed 10 bases, and the junction held 4 bases outside the gene matches. From germline, CDR1 is MNHEY and CDR2 SVGAGI. This CDR3 spans 12 amino acids. The CDR3 region has the DNA TGTGCCAGCAGTTATCCTAGGGGGCCGCAGTATTTT. Protein sequence: CASSYPRGPQYF.

The V and J genes are TRBV7-2 and TRBJ2-7; D is perhaps TRBD1 (6 bases). CDR3 length equals 13 residues. Per the germline V gene, CDR1 is SGHTA and CDR2 is FQGNSA. V lost 0 bases and J 4 bases, leaving 7 bases between the germline ends. The CDR3 nucleotides read TGTGCCAGCAGCTTAGCTAGGGGGTACGAGCAGTACTTC. It codes for CASSLARGYEQYF.

The rearrangement links TRBV28 to TRBJ1-5, with TRBD1 matching 8 bases. The CDR3 sequence is 14 residues long. CDR1 is MDHEN, CDR2 SYDVKM, per germline. V trimming: 7 bases; J trimming: 7 bases; junction bases outside the gene matches: 9. In DNA form, the CDR3 reads TGTGCCAGCAACCACGGACAGGGAAGGCAGCCCCAGCATTTT. This sequence encodes CASNHGQGRQPQHF. The entire variable domain, with the rest obtained from reference TRBV28 and TRBJ1-5, is as follows: DVKVTQSSRYLVKRTGEKVFLECVQDMDHENMFWYRQDPGLGLRLIYFSYDVKMKEKGDIPEGYSVSREKKERFSLILESASTNQTSMYLCASNHGQGRQPQHFGDGTRLSIL.

The rearrangement uses TRBV25-1 and TRBJ2-2, with 8 bases identical to TRBD1. The germline V gene has CDR1 MGHDK and CDR2 SYGVNS. This CDR3 contains 14 residues. Trimming took 8 bases from V and 1 from J; bases not matched to a gene: 3. CDR3 region: CASADRGNTGELFF. The CDR3 bases are TGTGCCAGCGCCGACAGGGGGAACACCGGGGAGCTGTTTTTT.

The J gene is TRBJ2-7, the V gene TRBV23-1; TRBD1 matches 11 bases. TRBV23-1 falls under the ORF class, with uncertain function. CDR3 length: 14 residues. J was trimmed by 2 bases and V by 6 bases; bases with no gene match: 3. The CDR3 DNA reads TGCGCCAGCAGACCGGGACAGGGGGCCTACGAGCAGTACTTC. This encodes CASRPGQGAYEQYF.

The rearrangement uses TRBV2 and TRBJ2-2; D is possibly TRBD1 (5 bases). Trimming cost V 11 bases and J 4 bases, with 14 bases left between them. The CDR3 spans 13 residues. Germline assignment: CDR1 SNHLY and CDR2 FYNNEI. CDR3 nucleotide sequence: TGTGCCCGCCGTGGGGCCGGCACCGGGGAGCTGTTTTTT. Translated, it gives CARRGAGTGELFF.

The chain joins TRBV4-2 to TRBJ2-3; 9 bases line up with TRBD2. The CDR3 has 16 residues. Trimming removed 1 base from V and 1 base from J; junction bases left unmatched: 3. From germline, CDR1 is LGHNA and CDR2 YNFKEQ. The CDR3, as DNA: TGTGCCAGCAGCCAAGTCATAGCGGGGGGCACAGATACGCAGTATTTT. It translates to CASSQVIAGGTDTQYF.

The genes are TRBV7-2 and TRBJ2-1; the D gene is possibly TRBD1 (5 bases). V lost 2 bases, J lost 7 bases, and 9 bases lay in between. This CDR3 has 13 residues. Germline V gene data show CDR1 as SGHTA and CDR2 as FQGNSA. The CDR3 DNA sequence: TGTGCCAGCAGCTTACCAGGGCGGAATGAGCAGTTCTTC. It translates to CASSLPGRNEQFF.

The V and J genes are TRBV6-1 and TRBJ2-7; TRBD1 aligns across 7 bases. Germline loops: CDR1 MNHNS, CDR2 SASEGT. The length of the CDR3 is 15 residues. The ends lost 4 bases at V and 1 base at J; junction bases unmatched: 7. The CDR3, as DNA: TGTGCCAGCAGTGCGGAATCGGGACAGTCCTACGAGCAGTACTTC. This sequence encodes CASSAESGQSYEQYF.

V is TRBV2 and J is TRBJ2-3; no definite D call. The V end was cut by 5 bases, the J end by 4 bases, with 7 bases between. The CDR3 length is 12 residues. Per germline, CDR1 SNHLY and CDR2 FYNNEI. This chain's CDR3 is CASSFYADTQYF. CDR3 coding DNA: TGTGCCAGCAGTTTCTATGCAGATACGCAGTATTTT.

V usage is TRBV5-4 and J usage is TRBJ2-2, with D perhaps matching TRBD2 (5 bases). The CDR3 runs 15 residues. The V and J ends lost 0 bases and 7 bases respectively, with 13 bases between them. Germline V CDR1 and CDR2: SGHNT, YYREEE (reference sequence). As DNA, the CDR3 is TGTGCCAGCAGCTTGGACCTAAGGGAGAGCGGGGAGCTGTTTTTT. Amino acid sequence: CASSLDLRESGELFF.

J is TRBJ1-2 and V is TRBV23-1; TRBD1 agrees at 7 bases. TRBV23-1 is treated as an ORF (open reading frame) with a function not yet certain. There are 17 residues in the CDR3. Trimming took 11 bases from V and 5 from J; bases not matched to a gene: 23. CDR3 protein: CAGKPGTAYLLGYGYTF. Here the CDR3 DNA reads TGCGCCGGCAAGCCCGGGACAGCCTACCTTCTAGGGTATGGCTACACCTTC.